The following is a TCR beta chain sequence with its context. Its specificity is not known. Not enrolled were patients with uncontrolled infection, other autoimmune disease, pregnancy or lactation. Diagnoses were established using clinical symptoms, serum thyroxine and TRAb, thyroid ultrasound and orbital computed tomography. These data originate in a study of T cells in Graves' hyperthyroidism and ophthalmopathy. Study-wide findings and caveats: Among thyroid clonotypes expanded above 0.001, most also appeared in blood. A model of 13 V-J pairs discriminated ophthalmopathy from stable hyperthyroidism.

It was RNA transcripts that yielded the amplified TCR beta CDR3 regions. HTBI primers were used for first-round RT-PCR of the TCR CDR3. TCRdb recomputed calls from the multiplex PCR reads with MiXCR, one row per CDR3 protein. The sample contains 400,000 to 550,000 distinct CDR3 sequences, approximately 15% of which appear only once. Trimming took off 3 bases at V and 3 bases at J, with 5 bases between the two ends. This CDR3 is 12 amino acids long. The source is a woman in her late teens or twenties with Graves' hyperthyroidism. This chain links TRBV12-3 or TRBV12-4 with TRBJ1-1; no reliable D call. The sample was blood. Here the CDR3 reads CASSLGYTEAFF. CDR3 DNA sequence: TGTGCCAGCAGTTTGGGGTACACTGAAGCTTTCTTT.